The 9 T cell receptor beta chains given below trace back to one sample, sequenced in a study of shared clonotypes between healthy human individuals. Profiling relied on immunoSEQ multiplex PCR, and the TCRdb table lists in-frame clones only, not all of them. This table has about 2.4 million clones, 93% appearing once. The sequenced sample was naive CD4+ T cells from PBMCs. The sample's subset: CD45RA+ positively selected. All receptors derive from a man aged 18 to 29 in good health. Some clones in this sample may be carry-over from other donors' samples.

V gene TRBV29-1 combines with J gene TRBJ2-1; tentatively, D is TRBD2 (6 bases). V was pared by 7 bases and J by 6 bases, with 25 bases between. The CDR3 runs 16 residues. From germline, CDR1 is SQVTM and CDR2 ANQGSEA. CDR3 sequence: CSAKTKGRGGLNEQFF. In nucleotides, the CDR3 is TGCAGCGCAAAAACAAAGGGGCGCGGAGGGCTCAATGAGCAGTTCTTC.

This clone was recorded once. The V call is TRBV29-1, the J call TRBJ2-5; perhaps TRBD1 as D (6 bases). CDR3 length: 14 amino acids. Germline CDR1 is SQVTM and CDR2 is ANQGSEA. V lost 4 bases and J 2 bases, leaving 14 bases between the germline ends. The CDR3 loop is CSVGYGGRQETQYF. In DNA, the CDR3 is TGCAGCGTTGGGTATGGGGGCAGACAAGAGACCCAGTACTTC.

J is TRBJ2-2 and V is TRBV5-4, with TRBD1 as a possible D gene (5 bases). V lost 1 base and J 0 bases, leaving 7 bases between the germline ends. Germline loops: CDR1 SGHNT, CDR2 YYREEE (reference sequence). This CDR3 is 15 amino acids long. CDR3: CASSLMTANTGELFF. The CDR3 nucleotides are TGTGCCAGCAGCTTGATGACAGCGAACACCGGGGAGCTGTTTTTT.

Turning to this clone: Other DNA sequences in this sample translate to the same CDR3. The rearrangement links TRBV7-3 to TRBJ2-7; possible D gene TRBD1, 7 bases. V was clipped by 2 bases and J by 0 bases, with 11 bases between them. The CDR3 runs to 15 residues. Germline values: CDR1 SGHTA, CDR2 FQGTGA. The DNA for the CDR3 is TGTGCCAGCAGCTTAGCGGGGACAGCCTCCTACGAGCAGTACTTC. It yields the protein CASSLAGTASYEQYF.

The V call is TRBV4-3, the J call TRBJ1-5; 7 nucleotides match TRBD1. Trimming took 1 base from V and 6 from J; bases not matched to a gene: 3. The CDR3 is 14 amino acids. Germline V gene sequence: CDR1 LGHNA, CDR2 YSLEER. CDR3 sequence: CASSQGTGAQPQHF. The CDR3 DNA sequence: TGCGCCAGCAGCCAAGGAACAGGGGCTCAGCCCCAGCATTTT.

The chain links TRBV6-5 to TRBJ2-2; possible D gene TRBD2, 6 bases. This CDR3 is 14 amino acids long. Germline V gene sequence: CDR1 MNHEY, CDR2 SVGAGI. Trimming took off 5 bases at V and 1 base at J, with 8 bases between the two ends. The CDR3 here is CASSPRGNTGELFF. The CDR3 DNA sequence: TGTGCCAGCAGTCCGCGGGGGAACACCGGGGAGCTGTTTTTT.

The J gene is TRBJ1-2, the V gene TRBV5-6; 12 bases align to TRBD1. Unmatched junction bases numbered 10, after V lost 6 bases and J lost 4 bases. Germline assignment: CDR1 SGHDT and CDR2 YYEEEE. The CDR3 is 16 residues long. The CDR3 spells CASNPGTGGWGYGYTF. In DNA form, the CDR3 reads TGTGCCAGCAACCCCGGGACAGGGGGCTGGGGCTATGGCTACACCTTC.

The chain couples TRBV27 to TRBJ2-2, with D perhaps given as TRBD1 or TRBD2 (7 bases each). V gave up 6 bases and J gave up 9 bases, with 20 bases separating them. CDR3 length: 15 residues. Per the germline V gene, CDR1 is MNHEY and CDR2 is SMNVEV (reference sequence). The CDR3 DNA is TGTGCCAGCAGATCAACACTCAGGGGGGGCCGGGAGCTGTTTTTT. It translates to CASRSTLRGGRELFF.

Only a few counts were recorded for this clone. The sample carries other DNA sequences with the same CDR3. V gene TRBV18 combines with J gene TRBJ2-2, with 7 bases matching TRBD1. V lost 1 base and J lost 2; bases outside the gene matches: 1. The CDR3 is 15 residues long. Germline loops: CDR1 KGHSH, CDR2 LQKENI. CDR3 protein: CASSPQGANTGELFF. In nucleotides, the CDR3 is TGTGCCAGCTCACCACAGGGGGCTAACACCGGGGAGCTGTTTTTT.